A single sample gave rise to the 32 T cell receptor beta chains below, sequenced in a study of identical twins. From the 5' RACE reads, TCRdb called clonotypes with MiXCR, one entry per CDR3 protein. This table holds 600,000 to 850,000 distinct CDR3 sequences, roughly 18% found once. These records were also assigned to another study, of T cells expressing NK-cell markers.

The sample comprised PBMCs. The receptors come from a woman aged 18-29 years in good health.

This chain connects TRBV18 to TRBJ2-7; D is undetermined. The CDR3 runs 12 residues. Germline CDR1 reads KGHSH; CDR2 reads LQKENI. Trimming pared 0 bases from V and 2 bases from J, leaving 2 bases between. CDR3 amino acids: CASSPPPYEQYF. CDR3 sequence (DNA): TGTGCCAGCTCACCACCCCCCTACGAGCAGTACTTC.

This clonotype was observed at least ten times. The chain employs TRBV5-1 and TRBJ2-4, with 7 bases aligning to TRBD1. The CDR3 is 14 residues long. V gave up 4 bases and J gave up 7 bases; unmatched junction bases: 8. Germline loops: CDR1 SGHRS, CDR2 YFSETQ. The CDR3 here is CASSPGQVQNIQYF. For the CDR3, the DNA is TGCGCCAGCAGCCCCGGACAGGTGCAGAACATTCAGTACTTC.

This chain links TRBV12-3 or TRBV12-4 with TRBJ2-3; D call uncertain. V dropped 5 bases and J dropped 5 bases, with 11 bases sitting between them. The CDR3 extends over 13 amino acids. The CDR3 loop is CASSLTPRDTQYF. The CDR3 region has the DNA TGTGCCAGCAGTCTAACCCCTCGAGATACGCAGTATTTT.

The chain has TRBV10-3 and TRBJ1-1; D is possibly TRBD1 (6 bases). The CDR3 extends over 13 amino acids. Looked up from germline, CDR1 is ENHRY and CDR2 is SYGVKD. Trimming took 8 bases from V and 1 from J, leaving 11 bases between them. CDR3 in amino acids: CAISSQGNTEAFF. The CDR3, as DNA: TGTGCCATCTCCTCACAGGGGAACACTGAAGCTTTCTTT.

The rearrangement links TRBV5-1 to TRBJ2-3; possible D gene TRBD2, 5 bases. The V end lost 7 bases, the J end lost 4 bases, and 10 bases lay between the germline ends. The CDR3 runs 12 residues. Germline-derived CDR1 and CDR2 are SGHRS and YFSETQ. Here the CDR3 DNA reads TGCGCCAGCGGGAGCTTAGCAGATACGCAGTATTTT. Protein sequence: CASGSLADTQYF.

This clonotype was seen only once. This chain joins TRBV21-1 and TRBJ1-2; the table gives TRBD1 as D, unverified against the DNA. TRBV21-1 is noted as a pseudogene. The CDR3 is 16 amino acids. This CDR3 is CASSEPSDRIRCGYTF. CDR3 nucleotide sequence: TGTGCCAGCAGCGAACCGAGTGACAGGATCCGGTGCGGCTACACCTTC.

The chain uses TRBV5-1 and TRBJ2-7, with 10 nucleotides matching TRBD2. The CDR3 has 14 residues. CDR1 SGHRS and CDR2 YFSETQ come from the germline V gene. V trimming: 1 base; J trimming: 6 bases; junction bases outside the gene matches: 4. CDR3 sequence (DNA): TGCGCCAGCAGCTTGCTAGCGGGGGATGTCGAGCAGTACTTC. The encoded protein is CASSLLAGDVEQYF.

The rearrangement uses TRBV7-9 and TRBJ2-2; D not certain. CDR3 length: 16 amino acids. Deletions cut 1 base from V and 0 bases from J, with 9 bases between. Looked up from germline, CDR1 is SEHNR and CDR2 is FQNEAQ (reference sequence). In DNA, the CDR3 is TGTGCCAGCAGCTTAGTCCGTGACACGAACACCGGGGAGCTGTTTTTT. Its protein product is CASSLVRDTNTGELFF. Full variable domain (outside the CDR3, taken from reference TRBV7-9 and TRBJ2-2): DTGVSQNPRHKITKRGQNVTFRCDPISEHNRLYWYRQTLGQGPEFLTYFQNEAQLEKSRLLSDRFSAERPKGSFSTLEIQRTEQGDSAMYLCASSLVRDTNTGELFFGEGSRLTVL.

The chain carries TRBV10-3 and TRBJ2-7; D might be TRBD1 or TRBD2, each matching 5 bases. The ends were cut back, 6 bases at V and 3 bases at J, with 21 bases in the middle. Germline V gene sequence: CDR1 ENHRY, CDR2 SYGVKD. The CDR3 is made up of 16 amino acids. The CDR3, as DNA: TGTGCCATCAGCCCTCCCCCCTTCCGGGACCACTACGAGCAGTACTTC. Residues: CAISPPPFRDHYEQYF.

V gene TRBV12-3 or TRBV12-4 combines with J gene TRBJ2-1, with a possible D match to TRBD2 (5 bases). CDR3 length: 16 residues. Trimming shortened V by 2 bases and J by 5 bases, and 16 bases separated the two germline ends. The CDR3 reads CASSLLGGGPHNEQFF. CDR3 nucleotide sequence: TGTGCCAGCAGTTTACTTGGTGGAGGTCCCCACAATGAGCAGTTCTTC.

The chain recombines TRBV5-1 with TRBJ2-7; 8 bases are a match to TRBD2. This CDR3 is built from 15 residues. V lost 0 bases and J lost 5; bases outside the gene matches: 7. Per the germline V gene, CDR1 is SGHRS and CDR2 is YFSETQ. DNA of the CDR3: TGCGCCAGCAGCTTGGTAGGTAGCGGGAACCACGAGCAGTACTTC. Translated, it gives CASSLVGSGNHEQYF.

The chain has TRBV6-1 and TRBJ2-3, with a tentative D call TRBD2 (7 bases). CDR1 is MNHNS and CDR2 is SASEGT in the germline V gene. V lost 6 bases, J lost 7 bases, and 17 bases lay in between. The CDR3 contains 14 residues. The CDR3 DNA is TGTGCCAGCAGGTGGGGGGGGCATCCAAATACGCAGTATTTT. It is translated as CASRWGGHPNTQYF.

The chain carries TRBV20-1 and TRBJ2-1; 7 bases match TRBD2. The CDR3 extends over 12 amino acids. CDR1 and CDR2 from the germline V gene are DFQATT and SNEGSKA (reference sequence). V lost 6 bases and J lost 9; bases outside the gene matches: 8. CDR3 DNA: TGCAGTGCAAGTGGGGGGGGAGGTGAGCAGTTCTTC. Protein product: CSASGGGGEQFF.

The V gene is TRBV7-2, the J gene TRBJ2-2; D remains ambiguous. V lost 4 bases, J lost 0 bases, and 9 bases lay in between. CDR1 SGHTA and CDR2 FQGNSA come from the germline V gene. This CDR3 has 15 residues. As DNA, the CDR3 is TGTGCCAGCAGCTCAGCACGCGCGAACACCGGGGAGCTGTTTTTT. Protein product: CASSSARANTGELFF.

In this sample, this clonotype turned up a few times. The chain has TRBV5-1 and TRBJ2-6; tentative D call: TRBD1 (5 bases). The CDR3 contains 16 residues. Deletions cut 2 bases from V and 2 bases from J, with 11 bases between. Germline V gene data show CDR1 as SGHRS and CDR2 as YFSETQ. DNA for the CDR3: TGCGCCAGCAGCTTAGGTGCAGGGACTGGGGCCAACGTCCTGACTTTC. Translating gives CASSLGAGTGANVLTF.

V is TRBV11-2 and J is TRBJ2-4, with 13 bases lining up with TRBD2. The CDR3 is 18 amino acids. The V segment lost 5 bases and the J segment 8 bases; nucleotides outside the gene matches: 15. Germline assignment: CDR1 SGHAT and CDR2 FQNNGV. The CDR3 protein is CASSTRTSGSPESYIQYF. The CDR3 coding sequence is TGTGCCAGCAGCACGAGGACTAGCGGGAGCCCCGAATCATACATTCAGTACTTC.

CDR3 amino acids: CASSSYGGHEQFF. CDR3 DNA: TGTGCCAGCAGCTCCTACGGAGGGCATGAGCAGTTCTTC. The rearrangement joins TRBV7-9 to TRBJ2-1, with D possibly TRBD2 on 6 matching bases. The CDR3 is 13 amino acids. Germline CDR1 reads SEHNR; CDR2 reads FQNEAQ (reference sequence). V was cut by 4 bases and J by 8 bases, with 12 bases left in between.

The chain couples TRBV19 to TRBJ2-3, with TRBD2 matching 14 bases. This CDR3 has 17 amino acids. V dropped 4 bases and J dropped 3; count of bases not matched to a gene: 6. Looked up from germline, CDR1 is LNHDA and CDR2 is SQIVND (reference sequence). The CDR3 reads CASSRGRTSGGTDTQYF. The CDR3 nucleotides are TGTGCCAGTAGTAGGGGGAGGACTAGCGGGGGGACAGATACGCAGTATTTT.

This clonotype was found a few times. The chain couples TRBV11-3 to TRBJ2-7, with D perhaps TRBD1 (6 bases). V shed 4 bases and J shed 3 bases, with 16 bases lying between them. The CDR3 runs 15 residues. Germline V CDR1 and CDR2: SGHNT, YENEEA. CDR3 amino acids: CASSYNPGQNYEQYF. The CDR3 coding sequence is TGTGCCAGCAGCTACAACCCCGGACAGAACTACGAGCAGTACTTC.

This clonotype came up a few times. This chain connects TRBV6-4 to TRBJ2-1, with TRBD2 matching over 12 bases. Germline CDR1 and CDR2: MRHNA and SNTAGT. CDR3 length: 17 residues. V shed 0 bases and J 3 bases; nucleotides not matched to a gene: 3. For the CDR3, the DNA is TGTGCCAGCAGTGACTCGGCTAGCGGGGGGGACTACAATGAGCAGTTCTTC. It is translated as CASSDSASGGDYNEQFF.

This rearrangement joins TRBV4-3 to TRBJ1-1, with D tentatively TRBD1 (5 bases). V was shortened by 4 bases and J by 2 bases, with 14 bases between the two germline ends. The CDR3 contains 15 residues. The germline CDR1 and CDR2 sequences are LGHNA and YSLEER. CDR3 protein: CASSLAWGDNTEAFF. CDR3 sequence (DNA): TGCGCCAGCAGCCTCGCCTGGGGGGATAACACTGAAGCTTTCTTT.

The chain recombines TRBV5-6 with TRBJ2-7; possibly TRBD2 for D (7 bases). Between the trimmed V and J ends, which lost 4 bases and 6 bases, there was a span of 14 bases. CDR3 size: 13 residues. Germline V lookup: CDR1 SGHDT, CDR2 YYEEEE. This chain's CDR3 is CASSPPRGAEQYF. DNA of the CDR3: TGTGCCAGCAGCCCGCCCCGGGGGGCCGAGCAGTACTTC.

There are a few counts of this clonotype. V usage is TRBV20-1 and J usage is TRBJ2-7; 7 nucleotides line up with TRBD1. Germline assignment: CDR1 DFQATT and CDR2 SNEGSKA (reference sequence). The CDR3 totals 13 residues. Trimming took 4 bases from V and 2 from J; bases not matched to a gene: 5. The DNA of the CDR3 is TGCAGTGCTACCTGGACAGGAACCTACGAGCAGTACTTC. Its protein is CSATWTGTYEQYF.

This clonotype showed up just a few times. This sequence joins TRBV7-2 and TRBJ2-1, with a tentative D call TRBD2 (5 bases). The length of the CDR3 is 15 residues. The germline gives CDR1 SGHTA, CDR2 FQGNSA. V was cut by 5 bases and J by 8 bases, with 19 bases left in between. This CDR3 reads CASSKITGSGYEQFF. CDR3 DNA sequence: TGTGCCAGCAGCAAAATTACGGGTTCGGGGTATGAGCAGTTCTTC.

The genes are TRBV12-3 or TRBV12-4 and TRBJ2-4, with D unclear. Trimming removed 6 bases at V and 0 bases at J, with 6 bases between. The CDR3 runs 13 residues. For the CDR3, the DNA is TGTGCCAGCAGGTCGGTAGCCAAAAACATTCAGTACTTC. Amino acids: CASRSVAKNIQYF.

V usage is TRBV12-3 or TRBV12-4 and J usage is TRBJ2-1; possibly TRBD2 for D (5 bases). The CDR3 runs to 17 residues. Trimming pared 4 bases from V and 1 base from J, leaving 17 bases between. The CDR3 DNA reads TGTGCCAGCAGTTCTTGGGGTGGGAGAGAATCCTACAATGAGCAGTTCTTC. Protein product: CASSSWGGRESYNEQFF.

This clonotype was seen more than once but under ten times. The rearrangement joins TRBV27 to TRBJ2-7; 13 nucleotides match TRBD2. The ends lost 5 bases at V and 7 bases at J; junction bases unmatched: 8. The CDR3 consists of 15 residues. Germline-derived CDR1 and CDR2 are MNHEY and SMNVEV (reference sequence). This chain's CDR3 is CASSTGLAGAGEQYF. For the CDR3, the DNA is TGTGCCAGCAGTACAGGACTAGCGGGAGCGGGAGAGCAGTACTTC.

This rearrangement joins TRBV7-9 to TRBJ2-3, with TRBD1 matching over 7 bases. This CDR3 region has 13 residues. The V gene end was trimmed by 6 bases and the J gene end by 8 bases; junction bases not matched to a gene: 8. Germline V CDR1 and CDR2: SEHNR, FQNEAQ (reference sequence). The CDR3 region has the DNA TGTGCCAGCAGAATAGAGCAGGGGGTTACGCAGTATTTT. Its translation: CASRIEQGVTQYF.

The gene calls are TRBV6-6 and TRBJ2-4; 12 bases are a match to TRBD1. Germline CDR1 reads MNHNY; CDR2 reads SVGAGI (reference sequence). J gave up 15 bases and V 6 bases, and 9 bases lay outside the gene matches. The CDR3 loop spans 13 amino acids. The CDR3 region is CASRYPGQGAPYF. CDR3 nucleotides: TGTGCCAGCAGGTATCCGGGACAGGGGGCTCCGTACTTC.

The table lists this clonotype with a few counts. The V call is TRBV6-6, the J call TRBJ2-2; D perhaps matches TRBD1 (5 bases). Germline CDR1 MNHNY, CDR2 SVGAGI (reference sequence). The V and J ends lost 5 bases and 6 bases respectively, with 10 bases between them. There are 13 residues in the CDR3. CDR3 sequence (DNA): TGTGCCAGCAGTACAGGTTCTCCCGGGGAGCTGTTTTTT. Translation: CASSTGSPGELFF.

The genes are TRBV7-9 and TRBJ2-1; TRBD1 matches 9 bases. J gave up 4 bases and V 7 bases, and 8 bases lay outside the gene matches. Germline V gives CDR1 SEHNR, CDR2 FQNEAQ (reference sequence). CDR3 length equals 15 residues. As DNA, the CDR3 is TGTGCCAGCACCACATTTGGGACAGGGTACAATGAGCAGTTCTTC. Amino acids: CASTTFGTGYNEQFF. The full variable domain, its missing parts supplied by reference TRBV7-9 and TRBJ2-1, is DTGVSQNPRHKITKRGQNVTFRCDPISEHNRLYWYRQTLGQGPEFLTYFQNEAQLEKSRLLSDRFSAERPKGSFSTLEIQRTEQGDSAMYLCASTTFGTGYNEQFFGPGTRLTVL.

Of note for this clonotype: At one of its ends the junction is not consistent with the germline gene, which may arise from a read error. The rearrangement joins TRBV20-1 to TRBJ2-3; weak D call: TRBD2 (6 bases). Germline CDR1 is DFQATT and CDR2 is SNEGSKA (reference sequence). CDR3 length: 11 amino acids. The DNA for the CDR3 is TGCAGTGCTAGAGATCTGGAGCGGGCGCATTTT. Its translation is CSARDLERAHF.